Detailed here is one TCR beta chain. Method: immunoSEQ multiplex PCR; TCRdb's copy keeps in-frame clones and lacks some. This sample has around 150,000 clones; 96% occur once, and the top ten carry approximately 1%. This entry comes from a study of control samples from healthy donors and cancer patients. This CDR3 is built from 14 residues. In germline, CDR1 is SNHLY, CDR2 FYNNEI. V lost 2 bases to trimming and J lost 2 bases, with 7 bases between them. Sample: blood. The chain carries TRBV2 and TRBJ1-5; D may be TRBD1 (5 bases). This sequence originates from a woman younger than 45 in good health. DNA of the CDR3: TGTGCCAGCAGTGAATTGGGGGGCAATCAGCCCCAGCATTTT. Encoded protein: CASSELGGNQPQHF. The variable domain in full, with the rest retrieved from reference TRBV2 and TRBJ1-5, is EPEVTQTPSHQVTQMGQEVILRCVPISNHLYFYWYRQILGQKVEFLVSFYNNEISEKSEIFDDQFSVERPDGSNFTLKIRSTKLEDSAMYFCASSELGGNQPQHFGDGTRLSIL.